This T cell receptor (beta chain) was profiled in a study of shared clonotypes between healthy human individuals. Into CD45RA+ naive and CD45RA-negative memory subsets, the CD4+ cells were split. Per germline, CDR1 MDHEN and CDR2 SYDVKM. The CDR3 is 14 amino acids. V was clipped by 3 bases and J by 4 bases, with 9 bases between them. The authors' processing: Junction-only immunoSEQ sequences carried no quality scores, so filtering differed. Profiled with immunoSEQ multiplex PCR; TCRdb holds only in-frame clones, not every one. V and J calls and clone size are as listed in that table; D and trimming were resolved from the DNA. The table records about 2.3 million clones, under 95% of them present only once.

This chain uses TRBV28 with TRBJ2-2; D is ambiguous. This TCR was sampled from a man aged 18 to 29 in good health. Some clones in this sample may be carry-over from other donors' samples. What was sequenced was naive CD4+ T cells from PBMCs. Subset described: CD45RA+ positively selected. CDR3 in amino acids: CASSFFGITGELFF. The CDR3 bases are TGTGCCAGCAGTTTTTTTGGGATCACCGGGGAGCTGTTTTTT.